A single sample is the source of the 10 T cell receptor beta chains below, sequenced in a study of graft-versus-host responses after intestinal transplantation (dated by TCRdb to 2020 to 2023). What the time point label conveys for this sample: cells obtained before transplantation from donor or recipient. Libraries were prepared through the immunoSEQ multiplex PCR assay. The table comes from immuneACCESS by way of TCRdb, which keeps in-frame sequences with V and J called. Part of the clones is missing from these tables; in studies checked, under half for an unresolved V gene and the rest for unknown reasons. Here the sample has 35,000 to 45,000 clones; roughly 94% occur a single time. The biggest ten clones account for about 0.2% of the sample. For these receptors, no antigen is known. The sequenced sample was unstimulated CD4+ T cells sorted from spleen or lymph node cells, obtained before transplant. Receptors were obtained from a human donor who was the organ donor for an intestinal transplant.

This chain uses TRBV30 with TRBJ1-5; no definite D call. Germline values: CDR1 GTSNPN, CDR2 SVGIG (reference sequence). The V and J ends lost 2 bases and 0 bases respectively, with 8 bases between them. This CDR3 has 14 residues. The CDR3 DNA sequence: TGTGCCTGGAGTACTCCTTATAGCAATCAGCCCCAGCATTTT. It specifies CAWSTPYSNQPQHF.

This sequence joins TRBV27 and TRBJ2-6, with 12 bases matching TRBD2. After removal of 5 bases from V and 0 bases from J, the junction contained 8 bases not matched to a gene. The CDR3 runs to 19 residues. CDR1 is MNHEY and CDR2 is SMNVEV in the germline V gene (reference sequence). Here the CDR3 reads CASSETSGGTLSGANVLTF. In nucleotides, the CDR3 is TGTGCCAGCAGTGAGACTAGCGGGGGTACTCTCTCTGGGGCCAACGTCCTGACTTTC.

V is TRBV30 and J is TRBJ1-3; the D gene is possibly TRBD1 (6 bases). The V end lost 3 bases, the J end lost 2 bases, and 11 bases lay between the germline ends. CDR1 GTSNPN and CDR2 SVGIG come from the germline V gene (reference sequence). This CDR3 contains 14 residues. CDR3 DNA: TGTGCCTGGAGCGTAGGGGGTACTGGAAACACCATATATTTT. Its protein product is CAWSVGGTGNTIYF.

This rearrangement joins TRBV29-1 to TRBJ1-1; 8 positions match TRBD1. The length of the CDR3 is 12 residues. Per the germline V gene, CDR1 is SQVTM and CDR2 is ANQGSEA. Trimming took 3 bases from V and 10 from J; bases not matched to a gene: 7. DNA for the CDR3: TGCAGCGTTGACCCAGGACAGGGACGAGCTTTCTTT. Its translation: CSVDPGQGRAFF.

In this sample, this clone turned up a few times. V and J are TRBV7-9 and TRBJ1-3; no clear D. This CDR3 contains 13 residues. Trimming took off 3 bases at V and 4 bases at J, with 7 bases between the two ends. Germline assignment: CDR1 SEHNR and CDR2 FQNEAQ (reference sequence). This chain's CDR3 is CASSFGPGNTIYF. CDR3 coding DNA: TGTGCCAGCAGCTTTGGCCCCGGAAACACCATATATTTT.

This clone was seen only once. This chain connects TRBV4-1 to TRBJ1-2; 9 bases are shared with TRBD1. The CDR3 sequence is 18 residues long. The V gene end was trimmed by 4 bases and the J gene end by 5 bases; junction bases not matched to a gene: 17. Germline assignment: CDR1 MGHRA and CDR2 YSYEKL. The CDR3 reads CASSRILIGGQGKYGYTF. The CDR3 region has the DNA TGCGCCAGCAGCCGTATCCTGATCGGGGGACAGGGAAAGTATGGCTACACCTTC.

The chain uses TRBV27 and TRBJ1-2; D is uncertain. There are 14 residues in the CDR3. The germline CDR1 and CDR2 sequences are MNHEY and SMNVEV (reference sequence). Trimming removed 6 bases from V and 2 bases from J, with 13 bases in between. CDR3 DNA: TGTGCCAGCAGCCTATCCCGGGGAAACTATGGCTACACCTTC. It encodes CASSLSRGNYGYTF.

The rearrangement links TRBV6-6 to TRBJ2-7; D might be TRBD1 (5 bases). This CDR3 is 13 amino acids long. Germline V gene data show CDR1 as MNHNY and CDR2 as SVGAGI (reference sequence). Between the trimmed V and J ends, which lost 5 bases and 2 bases, there was a span of 10 bases. CDR3 DNA: TGTGCCAGCAGTACAGGATTCACCTACGAGCAGTACTTC. Translated: CASSTGFTYEQYF.

The count of this clone is one. This chain connects TRBV18 to TRBJ2-2; D not certain. Per the germline V gene, CDR1 is KGHSH and CDR2 is LQKENI. V was trimmed by 4 bases and J by 3 bases, leaving 6 bases between them. This CDR3 is built from 13 residues. As DNA, the CDR3 is TGTGCCAGCTCACTTCCCTACACCGGGGAGCTGTTTTTT. Encoded protein: CASSLPYTGELFF.

The V gene is TRBV6-5, the J gene TRBJ2-7; D gene ambiguous. The germline V gene has CDR1 MNHEY and CDR2 SVGAGI. This CDR3 comprises 15 residues. The V gene lost 2 bases and the J gene lost 1 base, with 12 bases spanning the gap. The CDR3 region is CASSYVRLGSYEQYF. CDR3 bases: TGTGCCAGCAGTTACGTACGGTTAGGTTCCTACGAGCAGTACTTC.